The present T cell receptor (beta chain) was sequenced within a study of identical twins. The CDR3 extends over 18 amino acids. V lost 3 bases to trimming and J lost 2 bases, with 23 bases between them. CDR1 is SGHVS, CDR2 FQNEAQ, per germline. TCRdb passed the 5' RACE reads through MiXCR, listing each CDR3 protein once. The table shows some 210,000 distinct CDR3 sequences, with roughly 15% occurring only once. The same sample was also studied in work on T cells expressing NK-cell markers.

The TCR originated in a young woman in good health. The sequenced material came from CD8+ T cells sorted from blood. The V gene is TRBV7-8, the J gene TRBJ2-7, with D perhaps TRBD1 (8 bases). CDR3 in amino acids: CASSLALGEGQAAYEQYF. In DNA form, the CDR3 reads TGTGCCAGCAGCTTGGCACTGGGGGAGGGACAGGCCGCCTACGAGCAGTACTTC.